The sequence of this TCR beta chain was determined in a study of PD-1 blockade in classical Hodgkin lymphoma. Germline V CDR1 and CDR2: LNHDA, SQIVND (reference sequence). The CDR3 loop spans 16 amino acids. Trimming cost V 2 bases and J 5 bases; bases outside gene matches: 10. Only in-frame clones appear in the TCRdb table, and some are missing; sequencing was by immunoSEQ multiplex PCR. The table lists tens of thousands of clones, roughly 78% of them singletons. Stated time point: cycle 4 day 1 (C4D1), after 5 to 7 weeks of nivolumab. Brentuximab vedotin exposure varied among the patients, all of whom had relapsed after autologous stem cell transplantation.

This TCR was recovered from a human donor with classical Hodgkin lymphoma. The chain uses TRBV19 and TRBJ2-5; 8 bases are shared with TRBD2. The sequencing used peripheral blood mononuclear cells (PBMCs), collected before the fourth cycle of nivolumab. CDR3 residues: CASSITLGLGVETQYF. The CDR3 DNA sequence: TGTGCCAGTAGTATAACTTTGGGACTAGGAGTCGAGACCCAGTACTTC.